This T cell receptor (beta chain) derives from a study of blood T cell repertoires in COVID-19. Overall study context: Spain, Italy and the United States supplied samples that represented acute and convalescent COVID-19.

As processed by the authors: Amplification of reference gene primers provided the estimated nucleated cell counts. Sequencing was performed with immunoSEQ multiplex PCR; in TCRdb, only in-frame clones are kept and a portion is missing. Clonal size and the V and J genes are those of that table, whereas D and trimming came from the DNA. The sample lists about 120,000 clones; roughly 82% were seen once. Germline V gene sequence: CDR1 SGHTA, CDR2 FQGNSA. This CDR3 contains 15 residues. J gave up 5 bases and V 1 base, and 6 bases lay outside the gene matches. The sequence came from a human donor in a cohort sampled during active COVID-19. Material for sequencing was peripheral blood. The V gene is TRBV7-2, the J gene TRBJ2-7; 9 bases are a match to TRBD2. CDR3 sequence: CASSLVASGGNEQYF. As DNA, the CDR3 is TGTGCCAGCAGCTTAGTTGCCAGCGGGGGGAACGAGCAGTACTTC.